Listed here is a single T cell receptor (beta chain). Its antigen remains unidentified. This specimen belongs to a study of T cells expressing NK-cell markers. The CDR3 length is 15 residues. Germline loops: CDR1 SGHVS, CDR2 FNYEAQ. Production of TCR beta cDNA relied on 5'RACE template switching with UMIs. With the 5' RACE reads reprocessed, TCRdb shows one record per CDR3 protein and no DNA. The table gives about 140,000 distinct CDR3 sequences; the top ten clones make up around 10% of it. Findings and limits, study-wide: Roughly 1.0-7.0% of CD8+ T cells in a handful of donors belonged to dominant NKG2C+ clonotypes.

The clonotype originates from a man between 18 and 35 years old in good health. What was sequenced was blood T cells: a sorted CD56 or NKG2C T cell subset, CD4+ or CD8+ T cells, or bulk PBMC T cells (not recorded which). This rearrangement joins TRBV7-6 to TRBJ2-3. CDR3 protein: CASSFGESSTDTQYF.